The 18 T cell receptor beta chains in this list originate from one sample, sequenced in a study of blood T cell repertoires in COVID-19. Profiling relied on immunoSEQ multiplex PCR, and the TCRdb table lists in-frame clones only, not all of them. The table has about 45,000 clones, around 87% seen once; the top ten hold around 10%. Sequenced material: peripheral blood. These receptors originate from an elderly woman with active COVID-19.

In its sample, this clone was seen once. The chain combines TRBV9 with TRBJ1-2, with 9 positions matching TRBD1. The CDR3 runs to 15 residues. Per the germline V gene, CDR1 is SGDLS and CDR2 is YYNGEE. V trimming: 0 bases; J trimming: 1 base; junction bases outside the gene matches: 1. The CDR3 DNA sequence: TGTGCCAGCAGCGTAGCGGACAGGGGTAACTATGGCTACACCTTC. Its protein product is CASSVADRGNYGYTF.

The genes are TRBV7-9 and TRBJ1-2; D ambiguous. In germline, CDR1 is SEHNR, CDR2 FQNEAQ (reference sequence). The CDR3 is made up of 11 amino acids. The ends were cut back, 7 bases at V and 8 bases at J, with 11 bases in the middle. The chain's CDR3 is CASTPIEGYTF. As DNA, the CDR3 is TGTGCCAGCACCCCTATAGAGGGCTACACCTTC.

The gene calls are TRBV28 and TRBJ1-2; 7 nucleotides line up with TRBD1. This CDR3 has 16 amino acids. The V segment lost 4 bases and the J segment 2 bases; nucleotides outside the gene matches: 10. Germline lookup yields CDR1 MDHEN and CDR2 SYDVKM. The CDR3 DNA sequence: TGTGCCAGCAGTTCCTATCGACAGGGCCAGAACTATGGCTACACCTTC. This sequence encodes CASSSYRQGQNYGYTF.

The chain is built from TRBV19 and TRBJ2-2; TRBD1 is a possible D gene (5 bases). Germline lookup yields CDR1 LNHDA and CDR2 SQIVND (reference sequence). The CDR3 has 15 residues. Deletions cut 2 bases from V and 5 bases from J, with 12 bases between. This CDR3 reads CASSIIGVGTGELFF. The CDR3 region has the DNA TGTGCCAGTAGTATAATAGGGGTAGGGACCGGGGAGCTGTTTTTT.

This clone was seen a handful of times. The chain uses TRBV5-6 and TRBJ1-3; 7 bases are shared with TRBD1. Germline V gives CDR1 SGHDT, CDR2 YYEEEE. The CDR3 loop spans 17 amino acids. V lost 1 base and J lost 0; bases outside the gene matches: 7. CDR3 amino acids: CASSLHGTVASGNTIYF. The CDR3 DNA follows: TGTGCCAGCAGCTTGCACGGGACAGTGGCCTCTGGAAACACCATATATTTT. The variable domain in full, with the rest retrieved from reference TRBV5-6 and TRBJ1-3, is DAGVTQSPTHLIKTRGQQVTLRCSPKSGHDTVSWYQQALGQGPQFIFQYYEEEERQRGNFPDRFSGHQFPNYSSELNVNALLLGDSALYLCASSLHGTVASGNTIYFGEGSWLTVV.

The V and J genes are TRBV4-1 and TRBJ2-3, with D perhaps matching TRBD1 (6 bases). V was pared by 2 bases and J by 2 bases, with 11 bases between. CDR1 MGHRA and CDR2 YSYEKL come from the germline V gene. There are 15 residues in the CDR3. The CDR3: CASSQKGGDTDTQYF. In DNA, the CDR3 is TGCGCCAGCAGCCAAAAAGGGGGAGACACAGATACGCAGTATTTT.

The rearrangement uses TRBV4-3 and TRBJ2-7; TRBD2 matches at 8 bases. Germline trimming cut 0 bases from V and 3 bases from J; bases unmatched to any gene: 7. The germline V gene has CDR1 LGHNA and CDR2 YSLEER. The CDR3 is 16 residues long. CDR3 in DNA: TGCGCCAGCAGCCAAGAAGTTGCTAGCGGGCTCTACGAGCAGTACTTC. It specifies CASSQEVASGLYEQYF.

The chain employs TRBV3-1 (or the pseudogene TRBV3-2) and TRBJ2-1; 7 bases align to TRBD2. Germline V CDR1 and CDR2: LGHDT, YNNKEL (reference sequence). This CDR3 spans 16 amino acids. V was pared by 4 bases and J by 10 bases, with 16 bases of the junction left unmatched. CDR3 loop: CASSPESPLLAPEQFF. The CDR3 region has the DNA TGTGCCAGCAGCCCAGAATCCCCCTTACTAGCGCCCGAGCAGTTCTTC.

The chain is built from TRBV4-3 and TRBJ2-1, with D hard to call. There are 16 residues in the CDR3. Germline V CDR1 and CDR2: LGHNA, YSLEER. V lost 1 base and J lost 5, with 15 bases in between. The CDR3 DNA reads TGCGCCAGCAGCCAAGTGAGGCCCTCCCAGAACAATGAGCAGTTCTTC. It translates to CASSQVRPSQNNEQFF.

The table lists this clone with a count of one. The CDR3 sequence is CASNTWRGARTEAFF. CDR3 nucleotide sequence: TGCGCCAGCAACACTTGGCGGGGGGCGCGTACTGAAGCTTTCTTT. The rearrangement joins TRBV10-2 to TRBJ1-1, with TRBD1 as a possible D gene (6 bases). This CDR3 comprises 15 residues. V was shortened by 7 bases and J by 5 bases, with 20 bases between the two germline ends. Germline assignment: CDR1 WSHSY and CDR2 SAAADI.

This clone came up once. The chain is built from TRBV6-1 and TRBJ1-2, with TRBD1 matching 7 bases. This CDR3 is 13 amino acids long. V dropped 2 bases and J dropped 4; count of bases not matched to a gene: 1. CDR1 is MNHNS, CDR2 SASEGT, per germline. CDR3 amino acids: CASSEPGGYGYTF. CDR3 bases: TGTGCCAGCAGTGAACCAGGGGGCTATGGCTACACCTTC.

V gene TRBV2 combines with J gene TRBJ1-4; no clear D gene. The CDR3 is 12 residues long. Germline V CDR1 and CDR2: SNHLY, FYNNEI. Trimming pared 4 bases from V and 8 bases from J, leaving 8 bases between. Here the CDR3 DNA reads TGTGCCAGCAGTGTAACACCAGAAAAACTGTTTTTT. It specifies CASSVTPEKLFF.

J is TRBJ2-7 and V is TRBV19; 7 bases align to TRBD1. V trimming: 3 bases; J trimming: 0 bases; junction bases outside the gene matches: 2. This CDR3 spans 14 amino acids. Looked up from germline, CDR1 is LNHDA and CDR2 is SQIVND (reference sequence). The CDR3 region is CASSIRDSSYEQYF. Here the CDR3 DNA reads TGTGCCAGTAGTATCCGGGACAGCTCCTACGAGCAGTACTTC.

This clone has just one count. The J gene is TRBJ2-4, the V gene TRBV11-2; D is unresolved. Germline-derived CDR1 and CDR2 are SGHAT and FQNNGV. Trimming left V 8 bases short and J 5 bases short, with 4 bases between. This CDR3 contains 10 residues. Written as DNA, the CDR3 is TGTGCCAGCGGAGAAAACATTCAGTACTTC. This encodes CASGENIQYF. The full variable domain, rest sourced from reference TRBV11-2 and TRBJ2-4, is EAGVAQSPRYKIIEKRQSVAFWCNPISGHATLYWYQQILGQGPKLLIQFQNNGVVDDSQLPKDRFSAERLKGVDSTLKIQPAKLEDSAVYLCASGENIQYFGAGTRLSVL.

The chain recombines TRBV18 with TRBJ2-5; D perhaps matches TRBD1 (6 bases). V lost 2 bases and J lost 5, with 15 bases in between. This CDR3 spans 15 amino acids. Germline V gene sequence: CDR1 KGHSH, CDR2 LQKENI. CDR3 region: CASSPEGTGSETQYF. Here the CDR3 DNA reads TGTGCCAGCTCACCAGAGGGAACAGGGTCGGAGACCCAGTACTTC.

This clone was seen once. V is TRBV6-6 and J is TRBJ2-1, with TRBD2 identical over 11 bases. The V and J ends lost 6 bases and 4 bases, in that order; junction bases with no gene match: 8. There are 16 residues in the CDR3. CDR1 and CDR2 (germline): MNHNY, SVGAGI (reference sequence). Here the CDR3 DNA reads TGTGCCAGCAGATCCTCTAGCGGGGGGTCGTACAATGAGCAGTTCTTC. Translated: CASRSSSGGSYNEQFF.

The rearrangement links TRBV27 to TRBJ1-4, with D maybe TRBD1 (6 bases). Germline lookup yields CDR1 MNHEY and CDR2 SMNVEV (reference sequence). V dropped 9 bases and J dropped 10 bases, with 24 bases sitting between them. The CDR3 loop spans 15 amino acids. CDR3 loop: CASLSPGTFPGKLFF. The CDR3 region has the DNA TGTGCCAGTTTATCTCCGGGGACATTTCCGGGAAAACTGTTTTTT.

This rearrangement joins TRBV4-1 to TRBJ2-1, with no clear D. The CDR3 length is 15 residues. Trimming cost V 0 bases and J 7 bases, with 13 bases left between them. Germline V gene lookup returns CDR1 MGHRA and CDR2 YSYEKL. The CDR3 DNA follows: TGCGCCAGCAGCCAAGATTCGGTAGACGGGAATGAGCAGTTCTTC. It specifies CASSQDSVDGNEQFF.